The 31 T cell receptor beta chains below come from one sample, sequenced in a study of blood T cell repertoires in COVID-19. Sequenced by immunoSEQ multiplex PCR; TCRdb stores in-frame clones only, minus some. In the table there are some 200,000 clones, just over 85% of which are singletons. Sequencing was carried out using peripheral blood. These receptors were collected from a man aged 18 to 29 with active or convalescent COVID-19.

The chain recombines TRBV24-1 with TRBJ2-1; D is ambiguous. The germline CDR1 and CDR2 sequences are KGHDR and SFDVKD. Trimming pared 0 bases from V and 7 bases from J, leaving 15 bases between. The CDR3 length is 16 residues. CDR3 loop: CATSDLQSGLRNEQFF. The DNA for the CDR3 is TGTGCCACCAGTGATTTGCAAAGTGGGTTGAGGAATGAGCAGTTCTTC.

The rearrangement links TRBV12-5 to TRBJ1-2, with a weak D call TRBD1 (6 bases). The ends were cut back, 4 bases at V and 1 base at J, with 13 bases in the middle. The CDR3 spans 15 residues. Per germline, CDR1 LGHNT and CDR2 FRNRAP. CDR3 region: CASGSPGAVNYGYTF. CDR3 bases: TGTGCTAGTGGTTCTCCAGGGGCGGTTAACTATGGCTACACCTTC.

The chain recombines TRBV9 with TRBJ2-4, with 8 bases aligning to TRBD1. CDR3 size: 14 residues. Trimming took 3 bases from V and 10 from J; bases not matched to a gene: 9. In germline, CDR1 is SGDLS, CDR2 YYNGEE. CDR3 nucleotides: TGTGCCAGCAGCGGTGACAGGGGAGTTGGGATTCAGTACTTC. The encoded protein is CASSGDRGVGIQYF.

The rearrangement uses TRBV6-5 and TRBJ1-1, with D perhaps TRBD1 (5 bases). The CDR3 extends over 15 amino acids. Germline V gene lookup returns CDR1 MNHEY and CDR2 SVGAGI. V gave up 6 bases and J gave up 5 bases, with 19 bases separating them. The CDR3 nucleotides are TGTGCCAGCAGCCCGTCGGGGGGGGAGGTAACTGAAGCTTTCTTT. The encoded protein is CASSPSGGEVTEAFF.

This sequence joins TRBV10-2 and TRBJ1-5, with a possible D match to TRBD1 (6 bases). V was shortened by 10 bases and J by 3 bases, with 19 bases between the two germline ends. CDR1 is WSHSY and CDR2 is SAAADI in the germline V gene. The CDR3 is 15 amino acids. Written as DNA, the CDR3 is TGCGCCACAGCTGAGCCGGGACACGACAATCAGCCCCAGCATTTT. Its protein is CATAEPGHDNQPQHF.

This clone came up a few times. The CDR3 region is CASSRLAGGLSEQFF. In DNA form, the CDR3 reads TGTGCCAGCAGCCGCCTAGCGGGAGGTTTGAGTGAGCAGTTCTTC. The V and J genes are TRBV5-4 and TRBJ2-1, with 11 bases fitting TRBD2. Germline CDR1 is SGHNT and CDR2 is YYREEE (reference sequence). Germline trimming cut 4 bases from V and 9 bases from J; bases unmatched to any gene: 9. The CDR3 consists of 15 residues.

The chain uses TRBV11-1 and TRBJ2-7; TRBD2 agrees at 9 bases. CDR1 is SGHAT, CDR2 FQDESV, per germline (reference sequence). The CDR3 has 16 residues. With V trimmed by 3 bases and J by 5 bases, 11 bases remained unmatched. CDR3 in amino acids: CASSFSGGRANNEQYF. CDR3 sequence (DNA): TGTGCCAGCAGCTTTTCGGGCGGGAGGGCCAACAACGAGCAGTACTTC.

The genes are TRBV6-2 or TRBV6-3 and TRBJ2-3; 10 positions match TRBD2. The V gene end was trimmed by 6 bases and the J gene end by 7 bases; junction bases not matched to a gene: 16. This CDR3 contains 17 residues. Germline CDR1 reads MNHEY; CDR2 reads SVGEGT. The CDR3: CASSHPPLQRGGNTQYF. In DNA form, the CDR3 reads TGTGCCAGCAGCCACCCGCCGCTCCAGCGGGGGGGAAATACGCAGTATTTT.

This chain connects TRBV19 to TRBJ1-2; perhaps TRBD1 as D (5 bases). The V gene's germline CDR1 is LNHDA and CDR2 SQIVND (reference sequence). Trimming stripped 3 bases from V and 4 bases from J, with 9 bases between. The CDR3 spans 13 residues. CDR3 residues: CASSIPGIYGYTF. Written as DNA, the CDR3 is TGTGCCAGTAGTATCCCAGGGATCTATGGCTACACCTTC.

The chain links TRBV11-2 to TRBJ1-1, with a weak D call TRBD1 (6 bases). Looked up from germline, CDR1 is SGHAT and CDR2 is FQNNGV. The CDR3 is 12 amino acids. The germline V and J ends were trimmed by 4 bases and 8 bases, with 11 bases remaining between them. CDR3 sequence (DNA): TGTGCCAGCAGCTGGGGGGGGCAGGAAGCTTTCTTT. It encodes CASSWGGQEAFF. The full variable domain, rest sourced from reference TRBV11-2 and TRBJ1-1, is EAGVAQSPRYKIIEKRQSVAFWCNPISGHATLYWYQQILGQGPKLLIQFQNNGVVDDSQLPKDRFSAERLKGVDSTLKIQPAKLEDSAVYLCASSWGGQEAFFGQGTRLTVV.

The chain is built from TRBV2 and TRBJ2-7; 8 nucleotides agree with TRBD1. The CDR3 contains 15 residues. CDR1 is SNHLY and CDR2 is FYNNEI in the germline V gene. V lost 1 base to trimming and J lost 5 bases; unmatched junction nucleotides: 7. DNA for the CDR3: TGTGCCAGCAGTGAAGGTCTCAGGGGGCATGACGAGCAGTACTTC. It is translated as CASSEGLRGHDEQYF.

The chain couples TRBV19 to TRBJ2-1; D perhaps matches TRBD2 (6 bases). Germline V gene data show CDR1 as LNHDA and CDR2 as SQIVND (reference sequence). V lost 9 bases and J 0 bases, leaving 15 bases between the germline ends. CDR3 length: 15 residues. CDR3 bases: TGTGCCAGCGGGAGAGGTGTCGTCTCCTACAATGAGCAGTTCTTC. It translates to CASGRGVVSYNEQFF.

The chain links TRBV6-5 to TRBJ1-1, with TRBD1 matching over 9 bases. The V segment lost 6 bases and the J segment 11 bases; nucleotides outside the gene matches: 4. Germline CDR1 and CDR2: MNHEY and SVGAGI. The CDR3 runs to 11 residues. Here the CDR3 DNA reads TGTGCCAGCAGGGGACAGGGTCTGGCTTTCTTT. It is translated as CASRGQGLAFF.

The rearrangement uses TRBV4-3 and TRBJ2-3, with D possibly TRBD2 on 5 matching bases. Looked up from germline, CDR1 is LGHNA and CDR2 is YSLEER. Deletions cut 4 bases from V and 1 base from J, with 12 bases between. CDR3 length equals 15 residues. The CDR3 reads CASSPRRTGTDTQYF. DNA for the CDR3: TGCGCCAGCAGCCCCCGGAGGACTGGCACAGATACGCAGTATTTT.

The V call is TRBV6-6, the J call TRBJ2-7; tentative D call: TRBD1 (6 bases). The V and J ends lost 4 bases and 7 bases respectively, with 14 bases between them. The CDR3 spans 13 residues. The V gene's germline CDR1 is MNHNY and CDR2 SVGAGI (reference sequence). CDR3 nucleotides: TGTGCCAGCAGTTCCTACAGGGCTGGGGAGCAGTACTTC. Translation: CASSSYRAGEQYF.

V is TRBV19 and J is TRBJ2-7; 10 bases are shared with TRBD1. The V segment lost 5 bases and the J segment 3 bases; nucleotides outside the gene matches: 7. Germline CDR1 reads LNHDA; CDR2 reads SQIVND (reference sequence). This CDR3 is 15 amino acids long. In DNA form, the CDR3 reads TGTGCCAGTAGTCCAGGGGGGGACAGGGGCTACGAGCAGTACTTC. Translation: CASSPGGDRGYEQYF. Full variable domain (rest looked up from reference TRBV19 and TRBJ2-7): DGGITQSPKYLFRKEGQNVTLSCEQNLNHDAMYWYRQDPGQGLRLIYYSQIVNDFQKGDIAEGYSVSREKKESFPLTVTSAQKNPTAFYLCASSPGGDRGYEQYFGPGTRLTVT.

This clone showed up just a few times. This chain links TRBV15 with TRBJ2-2, with a weak D call TRBD2 (6 bases). Germline V gene sequence: CDR1 LNHNV, CDR2 YYDKDF (reference sequence). Deletions cut 2 bases from V and 0 bases from J, with 10 bases between. This CDR3 region has 16 residues. Here the CDR3 DNA reads TGTGCCACCAGCAGAATAACGGGGGCGAACACCGGGGAGCTGTTTTTT. Protein sequence: CATSRITGANTGELFF. The full variable domain, with the rest looked up from reference TRBV15 and TRBJ2-2, is DAMVIQNPRYQVTQFGKPVTLSCSQTLNHNVMYWYQQKSSQAPKLLFHYYDKDFNNEADTPDNFQSRRPNTSFCFLDIRSPGLGDTAMYLCATSRITGANTGELFFGEGSRLTVL.

This chain links TRBV5-1 with TRBJ1-4, with 7 nucleotides matching TRBD1. Germline CDR1 is SGHRS and CDR2 is YFSETQ. The ends lost 2 bases at V and 4 bases at J; junction bases unmatched: 5. There are 15 residues in the CDR3. This CDR3 reads CASSLNRGLNEKLFF. The CDR3 region has the DNA TGCGCCAGCAGCTTAAACAGGGGACTTAATGAAAAACTGTTTTTT.

This clone has only one observation. The J gene is TRBJ2-7, the V gene TRBV5-1, with TRBD1 matching over 8 bases. After removal of 3 bases from V and 1 base from J, the junction contained 3 bases not matched to a gene. The CDR3 contains 14 residues. Germline V lookup: CDR1 SGHRS, CDR2 YFSETQ. DNA of the CDR3: TGCGCCAGCAGCTCCGGACAGGGTTCCTACGAGCAGTACTTC. It yields the protein CASSSGQGSYEQYF.

This chain links TRBV28 with TRBJ2-7; D is possibly TRBD2 (6 bases). There are 12 residues in the CDR3. Germline CDR1 MDHEN, CDR2 SYDVKM. Trimming stripped 6 bases from V and 12 bases from J, with 18 bases between. CDR3 protein: CASSVFSGEAYF. The CDR3 region has the DNA TGTGCCAGCAGCGTATTTTCCGGGGAGGCGTACTTC.

The V gene is TRBV9, the J gene TRBJ2-7, with a possible D match to TRBD2 (7 bases). Trimming took off 0 bases at V and 7 bases at J, with 14 bases between the two ends. The CDR3 is 14 amino acids. The germline gives CDR1 SGDLS, CDR2 YYNGEE. The CDR3 protein is CASSVGQGREEQYF. The CDR3 coding sequence is TGTGCCAGCAGCGTAGGGCAGGGGAGGGAGGAGCAGTACTTC.

This chain uses TRBV29-1 with TRBJ1-2, with D hard to call. This CDR3 comprises 11 residues. Germline CDR1 is SQVTM and CDR2 is ANQGSEA. The V end lost 8 bases, the J end lost 4 bases, and 11 bases lay between the germline ends. The CDR3 loop reads CSFIGGYGYTF. The CDR3 DNA follows: TGCAGCTTCATTGGAGGCTATGGCTACACCTTC.

V usage is TRBV2 and J usage is TRBJ2-7; perhaps TRBD1 as D (6 bases). Germline values: CDR1 SNHLY, CDR2 FYNNEI. Trimming pared 8 bases from V and 5 bases from J, leaving 16 bases between. This CDR3 is 13 amino acids long. CDR3 bases: TGTGCCAGCGTACAGGGTGGTTACGACGAGCAGTACTTC. This translates into CASVQGGYDEQYF. Together with reference TRBV2 and TRBJ2-7, the CDR3 gives the full variable domain: EPEVTQTPSHQVTQMGQEVILRCVPISNHLYFYWYRQILGQKVEFLVSFYNNEISEKSEIFDDQFSVERPDGSNFTLKIRSTKLEDSAMYFCASVQGGYDEQYFGPGTRLTVT.

The chain employs TRBV6-5 and TRBJ2-1; 9 bases fit TRBD2. This CDR3 contains 15 residues. V lost 2 bases and J lost 8; bases outside the gene matches: 7. Germline V gives CDR1 MNHEY, CDR2 SVGAGI. The CDR3 DNA reads TGTGCCAGCAGTTACGAAGCGGGAGGTTCGTATGAGCAGTTCTTC. Translating it yields CASSYEAGGSYEQFF.

This clone appeared a single time. V is TRBV5-6 and J is TRBJ2-7; weak D call: TRBD1 (6 bases). The CDR3 has 14 amino acids. From germline, CDR1 is SGHDT and CDR2 YYEEEE. The ends were cut back, 5 bases at V and 3 bases at J, with 15 bases in the middle. CDR3 in amino acids: CASRTYLRGYEQYF. In DNA, the CDR3 is TGTGCCAGCAGGACTTACCTCAGGGGCTACGAGCAGTACTTC.

The chain carries TRBV27 and TRBJ1-3; TRBD1 might be the D (5 bases). Looked up from germline, CDR1 is MNHEY and CDR2 is SMNVEV (reference sequence). V shed 5 bases and J shed 0 bases, with 20 bases lying between them. The CDR3 is 18 residues long. Here the CDR3 reads CASSRGRVQPVSGNTIYF. Here the CDR3 DNA reads TGTGCCAGCAGTCGCGGCAGGGTACAGCCGGTCTCTGGAAACACCATATATTTT.

The rearrangement uses TRBV18 and TRBJ1-2; 10 bases agree with TRBD1. The germline CDR1 and CDR2 sequences are KGHSH and LQKENI. The V segment lost 0 bases and the J segment 2 bases; nucleotides outside the gene matches: 3. The CDR3 has 16 residues. In nucleotides, the CDR3 is TGTGCCAGCTCACCACCGGCGGGACAGGGGAACTATGGCTACACCTTC. This translates into CASSPPAGQGNYGYTF.

The chain carries TRBV9 and TRBJ2-2, with 7 bases identical to TRBD1. V was pared by 0 bases and J by 7 bases, with 6 bases of the junction left unmatched. This CDR3 is built from 15 residues. Germline V lookup: CDR1 SGDLS, CDR2 YYNGEE. The CDR3 protein is CASSVDGTADGELFF. The CDR3 region has the DNA TGTGCCAGCAGCGTAGATGGGACAGCTGACGGGGAGCTGTTTTTT. Complete variable domain (other parts from reference TRBV9 and TRBJ2-2): DSGVTQTPKHLITATGQRVTLRCSPRSGDLSVYWYQQSLDQGLQFLIQYYNGEERAKGNILERFSAQQFPDLHSELNLSSLELGDSALYFCASSVDGTADGELFFGEGSRLTVL.

CDR3 nucleotide sequence: TGTGCCAGTAGTATTCAGGCAGGGGTTAACAATGAGCAGTTCTTC. Translation: CASSIQAGVNNEQFF. V is TRBV19 and J is TRBJ2-1, with a possible D match to TRBD1 (6 bases). There are 15 residues in the CDR3. V lost 3 bases and J lost 5, with 14 bases in between. Germline-derived CDR1 and CDR2 are LNHDA and SQIVND (reference sequence).

The count of this clone is one. The V call is TRBV7-9, the J call TRBJ1-2; D gene ambiguous. Germline loops: CDR1 SEHNR, CDR2 FQNEAQ (reference sequence). The CDR3 extends over 16 amino acids. V shed 4 bases and J shed 5 bases, with 20 bases lying between them. CDR3 in DNA: TGTGCCAGCAGCTCAAATTCGGTCCCCCCACTTTATGGCTACACCTTC. Its translation: CASSSNSVPPLYGYTF.

V is TRBV27 and J is TRBJ2-4; D is undetermined. The CDR3 length is 11 residues. Germline values: CDR1 MNHEY, CDR2 SMNVEV (reference sequence). V was trimmed by 3 bases and J by 6 bases, leaving 3 bases between them. The CDR3 protein is CASSFRNIQYF. For the CDR3, the DNA is TGTGCCAGCAGTTTTAGAAACATTCAGTACTTC.